These 5 T cell receptor beta chains originate from one sample sequenced in a study of cytomegalovirus exposure and HLA in healthy donors. PCR involved 60 Vbeta and 13 Jbeta primers. Here immunoSEQ multiplex PCR was the method, and the copy in TCRdb shows in-frame clones only, minus some. The table lists 150,000 to 200,000 clones, around 81% of them singletons. What was sequenced was PBMCs. The source is a man aged 25 to 40 in good health and CMV-seronegative.

The chain couples TRBV5-5 to TRBJ2-7, with D uncertain. This CDR3 has 12 amino acids. The germline V and J ends were trimmed by 6 bases and 0 bases, with 7 bases remaining between them. CDR1 is SGHKS, CDR2 YYEKEE, per germline (reference sequence). The CDR3 DNA is TGTGCCAGCACACCGAGCTCCTACGAGCAGTACTTC. Protein product: CASTPSSYEQYF.

The gene calls are TRBV11-2 and TRBJ2-7, with 8 nucleotides matching TRBD2. Germline CDR1 is SGHAT and CDR2 is FQNNGV. Trimming cost V 5 bases and J 0 bases; bases outside gene matches: 6. This CDR3 comprises 15 residues. The CDR3 coding sequence is TGTGCCAGCAGCGAGACTAGCGCGAGCTCCTACGAGCAGTACTTC. Protein: CASSETSASSYEQYF.

The genes are TRBV6-1 and TRBJ2-1; D perhaps matches TRBD2 (5 bases). V gave up 2 bases and J gave up 8 bases, with 22 bases separating them. Germline V gene data show CDR1 as MNHNS and CDR2 as SASEGT. This CDR3 has 17 residues. In DNA, the CDR3 is TGTGCCAGCAGTGAATACCGGTTTAGCGCAAGTGGCGATGAGCAGTTCTTC. It yields the protein CASSEYRFSASGDEQFF.

The gene calls are TRBV6-1 and TRBJ1-2; D may be TRBD1 (5 bases). The V gene lost 3 bases and the J gene lost 7 bases, with 12 bases spanning the gap. The CDR3 is 13 amino acids. CDR1 is MNHNS, CDR2 SASEGT, per germline. The CDR3 protein is CASSDGGGGGYTF. For the CDR3, the DNA is TGTGCCAGCAGTGATGGGGGAGGCGGTGGCTACACCTTC.

The chain has TRBV18 and TRBJ2-2, with 7 bases that match TRBD1. This CDR3 has 15 amino acids. Germline-derived CDR1 and CDR2 are KGHSH and LQKENI. With V trimmed by 3 bases and J by 4 bases, 5 bases remained unmatched. In DNA, the CDR3 is TGTGCCAGCTCACCGGCGGCAGGGGGCACCGGGGAGCTGTTTTTT. Amino acid sequence: CASSPAAGGTGELFF.